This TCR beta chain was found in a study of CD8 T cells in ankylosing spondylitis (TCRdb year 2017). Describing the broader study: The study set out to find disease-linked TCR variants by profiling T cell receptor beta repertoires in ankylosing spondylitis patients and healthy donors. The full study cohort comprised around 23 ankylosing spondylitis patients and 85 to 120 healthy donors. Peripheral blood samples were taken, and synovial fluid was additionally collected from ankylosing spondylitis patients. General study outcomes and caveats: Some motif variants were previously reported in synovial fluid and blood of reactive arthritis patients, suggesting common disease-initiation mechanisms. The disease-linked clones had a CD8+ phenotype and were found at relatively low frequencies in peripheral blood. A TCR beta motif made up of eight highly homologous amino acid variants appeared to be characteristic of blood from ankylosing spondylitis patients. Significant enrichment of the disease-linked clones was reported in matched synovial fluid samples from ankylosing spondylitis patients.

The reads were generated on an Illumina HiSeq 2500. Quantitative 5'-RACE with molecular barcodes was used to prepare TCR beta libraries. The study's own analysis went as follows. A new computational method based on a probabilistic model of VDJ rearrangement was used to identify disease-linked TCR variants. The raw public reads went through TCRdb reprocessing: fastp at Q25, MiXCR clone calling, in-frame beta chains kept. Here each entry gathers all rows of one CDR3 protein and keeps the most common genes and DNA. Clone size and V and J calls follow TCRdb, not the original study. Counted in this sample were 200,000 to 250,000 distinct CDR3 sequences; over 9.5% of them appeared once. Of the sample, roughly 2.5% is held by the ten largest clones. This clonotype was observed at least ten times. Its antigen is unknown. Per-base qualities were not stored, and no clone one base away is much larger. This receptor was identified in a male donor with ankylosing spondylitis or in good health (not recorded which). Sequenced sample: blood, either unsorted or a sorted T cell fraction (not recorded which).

The CDR3 protein: CASSQDKREGPDTQYF. The base sequence is TGTGCCAGCAGCCAAGATAAGCGGGAGGGCCCAGATACGCAGTATTTT. The rearrangement combines TRBV14 with TRBJ2-3; 10 central bases correspond to TRBD2. The germline V gene supplies CDR1 SGHDN and CDR2 FVKESK. The CDR3 measures 16 amino acids from cysteine to phenylalanine. The entry retains the CDR3 DNA only, 48 bases that are in frame from base 1. Compared with germline, V lacks 0 bases and J lacks 4 bases; bases without a gene match: 4.